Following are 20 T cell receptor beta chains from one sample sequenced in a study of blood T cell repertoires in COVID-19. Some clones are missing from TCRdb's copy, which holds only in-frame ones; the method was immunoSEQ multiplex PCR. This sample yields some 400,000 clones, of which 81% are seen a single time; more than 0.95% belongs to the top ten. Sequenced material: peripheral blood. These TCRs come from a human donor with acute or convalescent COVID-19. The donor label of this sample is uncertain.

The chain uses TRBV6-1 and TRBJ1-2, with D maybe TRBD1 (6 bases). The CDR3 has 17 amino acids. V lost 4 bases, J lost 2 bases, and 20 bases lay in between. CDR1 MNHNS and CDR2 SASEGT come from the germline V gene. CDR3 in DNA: TGTGCCAGCAGTGGGGGGCAGGGGAGCATCTTAAACTATGGCTACACCTTC. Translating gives CASSGGQGSILNYGYTF.

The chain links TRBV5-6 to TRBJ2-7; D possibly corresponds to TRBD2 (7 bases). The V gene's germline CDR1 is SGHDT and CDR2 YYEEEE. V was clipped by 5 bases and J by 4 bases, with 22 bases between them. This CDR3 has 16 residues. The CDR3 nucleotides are TGTGCCAGCAGGACCTCAGGGGAGGGGAGTTGGTACGAGCAGTACTTC. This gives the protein CASRTSGEGSWYEQYF.

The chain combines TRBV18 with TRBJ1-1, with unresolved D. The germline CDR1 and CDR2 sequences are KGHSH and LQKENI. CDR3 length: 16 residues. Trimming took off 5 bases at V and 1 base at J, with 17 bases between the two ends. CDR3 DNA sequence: TGTGCCAGCTCATTGCTGGGAGGCCTTGGGAACACTGAAGCTTTCTTT. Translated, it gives CASSLLGGLGNTEAFF. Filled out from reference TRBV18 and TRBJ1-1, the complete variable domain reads NAGVMQNPRHLVRRRGQEARLRCSPMKGHSHVYWYRQLPEEGLKFMVYLQKENIIDESGMPKERFSAEFPKEGPSILRIQQVVRGDSAAYFCASSLLGGLGNTEAFFGQGTRLTVV.

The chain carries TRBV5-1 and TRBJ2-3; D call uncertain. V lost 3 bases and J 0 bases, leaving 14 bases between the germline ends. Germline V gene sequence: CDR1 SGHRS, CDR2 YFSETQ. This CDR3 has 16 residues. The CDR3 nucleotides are TGCGCCAGCAGCTATGGTATTACAGCTAGCACAGATACGCAGTATTTT. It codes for CASSYGITASTDTQYF. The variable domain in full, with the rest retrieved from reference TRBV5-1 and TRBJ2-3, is KAGVTQTPRYLIKTRGQQVTLSCSPISGHRSVSWYQQTPGQGLQFLFEYFSETQRNKGNFPGRFSGRQFSNSRSEMNVSTLELGDSALYLCASSYGITASTDTQYFGPGTRLTVL.

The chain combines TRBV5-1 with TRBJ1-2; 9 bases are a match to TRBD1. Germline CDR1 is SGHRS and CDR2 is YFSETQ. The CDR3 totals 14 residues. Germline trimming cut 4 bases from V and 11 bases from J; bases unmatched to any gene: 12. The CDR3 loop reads CASSTSTGTGLYTF. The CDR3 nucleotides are TGCGCCAGCAGCACCAGCACCGGGACAGGGCTATACACCTTC.

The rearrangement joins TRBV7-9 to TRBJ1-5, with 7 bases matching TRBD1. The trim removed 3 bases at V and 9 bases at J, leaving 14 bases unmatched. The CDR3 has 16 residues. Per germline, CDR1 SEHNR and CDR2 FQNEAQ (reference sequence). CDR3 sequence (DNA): TGTGCCAGCAGCTTTTCAGGGGGAGCGGGTGTTTGGCCCCAGCATTTT. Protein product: CASSFSGGAGVWPQHF. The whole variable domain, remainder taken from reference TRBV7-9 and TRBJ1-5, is DTGVSQNPRHKITKRGQNVTFRCDPISEHNRLYWYRQTLGQGPEFLTYFQNEAQLEKSRLLSDRFSAERPKGSFSTLEIQRTEQGDSAMYLCASSFSGGAGVWPQHFGDGTRLSIL.

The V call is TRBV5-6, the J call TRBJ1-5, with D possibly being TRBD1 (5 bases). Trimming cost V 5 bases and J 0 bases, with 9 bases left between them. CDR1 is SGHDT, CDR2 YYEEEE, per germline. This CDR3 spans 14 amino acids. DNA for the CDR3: TGTGCCAGCAGGAGGCAGGGTAGCAATCAGCCCCAGCATTTT. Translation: CASRRQGSNQPQHF.

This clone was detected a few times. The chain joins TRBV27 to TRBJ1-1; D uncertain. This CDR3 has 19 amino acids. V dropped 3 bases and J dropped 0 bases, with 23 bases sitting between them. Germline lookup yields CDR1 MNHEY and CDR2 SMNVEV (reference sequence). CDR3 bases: TGTGCCAGCAGTTTCAGAGTCAGTGGTTACAGAGCCTTGAACACTGAAGCTTTCTTT. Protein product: CASSFRVSGYRALNTEAFF.

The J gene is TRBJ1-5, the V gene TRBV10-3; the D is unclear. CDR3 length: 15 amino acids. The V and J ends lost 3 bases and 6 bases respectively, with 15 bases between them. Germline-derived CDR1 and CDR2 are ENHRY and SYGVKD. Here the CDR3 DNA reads TGTGCCATCAGTGACGTAGGAGGGCAAGGTCAGCCCCAGCATTTT. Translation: CAISDVGGQGQPQHF.

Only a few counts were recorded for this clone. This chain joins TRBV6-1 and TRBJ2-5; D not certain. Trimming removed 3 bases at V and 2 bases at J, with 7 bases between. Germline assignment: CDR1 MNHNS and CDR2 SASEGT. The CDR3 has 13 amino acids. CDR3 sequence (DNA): TGTGCCAGCAGTGATGAGGAACAAGAGACCCAGTACTTC. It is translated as CASSDEEQETQYF.

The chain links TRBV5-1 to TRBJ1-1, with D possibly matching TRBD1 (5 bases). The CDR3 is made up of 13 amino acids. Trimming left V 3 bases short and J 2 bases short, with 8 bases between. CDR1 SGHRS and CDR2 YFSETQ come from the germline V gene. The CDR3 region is CASSWGVNTEAFF. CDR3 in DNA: TGCGCCAGCAGCTGGGGGGTTAACACTGAAGCTTTCTTT.

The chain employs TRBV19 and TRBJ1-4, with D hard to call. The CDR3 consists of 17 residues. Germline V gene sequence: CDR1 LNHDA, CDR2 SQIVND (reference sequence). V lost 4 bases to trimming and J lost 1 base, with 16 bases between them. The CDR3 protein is CASSKPGEGRTNEKLFF. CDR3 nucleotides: TGTGCCAGTAGTAAACCGGGAGAAGGGCGAACTAATGAAAAACTGTTTTTT.

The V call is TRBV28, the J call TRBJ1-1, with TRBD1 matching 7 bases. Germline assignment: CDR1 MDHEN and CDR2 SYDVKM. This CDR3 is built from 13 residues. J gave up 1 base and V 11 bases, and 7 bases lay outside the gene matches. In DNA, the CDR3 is TGTGCCGGTAGGGACAGCCCGAACACTGAAGCTTTCTTT. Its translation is CAGRDSPNTEAFF.

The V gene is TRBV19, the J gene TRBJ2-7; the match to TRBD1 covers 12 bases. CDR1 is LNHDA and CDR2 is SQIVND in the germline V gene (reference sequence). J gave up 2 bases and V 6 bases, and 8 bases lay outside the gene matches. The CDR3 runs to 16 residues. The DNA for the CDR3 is TGTGCCAGTAGCTGGGACAGGGGGCCGGACCCCTACGAGCAGTACTTC. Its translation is CASSWDRGPDPYEQYF.

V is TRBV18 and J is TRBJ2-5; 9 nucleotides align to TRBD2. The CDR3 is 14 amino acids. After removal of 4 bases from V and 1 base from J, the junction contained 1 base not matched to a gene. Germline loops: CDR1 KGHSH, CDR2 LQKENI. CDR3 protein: CASSLRGGQETQYF. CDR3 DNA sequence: TGTGCCAGCTCACTGCGGGGGGGCCAAGAGACCCAGTACTTC.

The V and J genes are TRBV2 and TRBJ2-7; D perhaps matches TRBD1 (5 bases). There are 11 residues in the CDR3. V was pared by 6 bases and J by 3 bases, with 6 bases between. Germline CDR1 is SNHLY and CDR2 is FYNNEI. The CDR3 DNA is TGTGCCAGCAGCAGGGACTACGAGCAGTACTTC. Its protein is CASSRDYEQYF.

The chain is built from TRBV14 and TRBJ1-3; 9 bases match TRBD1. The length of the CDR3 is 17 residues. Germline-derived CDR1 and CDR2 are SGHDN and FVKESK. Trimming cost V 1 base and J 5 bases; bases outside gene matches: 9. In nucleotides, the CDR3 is TGTGCCAGCAGCCAAGCCCAAAACAGGGGGCCGAGAAACACCATATATTTT. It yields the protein CASSQAQNRGPRNTIYF.

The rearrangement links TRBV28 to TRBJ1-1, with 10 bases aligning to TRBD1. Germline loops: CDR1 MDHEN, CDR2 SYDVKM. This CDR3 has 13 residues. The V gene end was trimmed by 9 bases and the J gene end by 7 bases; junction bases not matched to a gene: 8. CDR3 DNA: TGTGCCAGTTCCCGACAGGGGGCGATTGAAGCTTTCTTT. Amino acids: CASSRQGAIEAFF.

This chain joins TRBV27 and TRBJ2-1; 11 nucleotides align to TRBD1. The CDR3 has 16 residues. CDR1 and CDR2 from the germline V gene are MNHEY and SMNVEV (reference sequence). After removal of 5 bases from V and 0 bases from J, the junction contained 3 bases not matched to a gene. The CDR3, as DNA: TGTGCCAGCAGTGAGGGGACAGGGGGCTCCTACAATGAGCAGTTCTTC. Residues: CASSEGTGGSYNEQFF.

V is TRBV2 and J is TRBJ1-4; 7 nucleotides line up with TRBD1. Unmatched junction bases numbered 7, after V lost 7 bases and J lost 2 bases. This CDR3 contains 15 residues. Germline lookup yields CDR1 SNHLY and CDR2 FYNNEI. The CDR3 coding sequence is TGTGCCAGCACCGGTGACAGGGTGACTAATGAAAAACTGTTTTTT. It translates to CASTGDRVTNEKLFF.